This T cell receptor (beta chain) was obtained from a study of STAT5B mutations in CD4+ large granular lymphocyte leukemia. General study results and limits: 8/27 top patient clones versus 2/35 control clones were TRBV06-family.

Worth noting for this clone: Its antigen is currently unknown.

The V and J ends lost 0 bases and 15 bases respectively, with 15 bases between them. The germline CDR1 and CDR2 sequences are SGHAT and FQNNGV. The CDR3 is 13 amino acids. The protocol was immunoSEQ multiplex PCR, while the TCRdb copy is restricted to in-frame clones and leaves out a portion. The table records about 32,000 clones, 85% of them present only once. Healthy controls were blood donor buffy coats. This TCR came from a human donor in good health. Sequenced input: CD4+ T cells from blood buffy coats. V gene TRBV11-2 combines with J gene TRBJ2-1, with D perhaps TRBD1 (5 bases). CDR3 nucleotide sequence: TGTGCCAGCAGCTTAGATCTAGAAGTAAGGGGGTTCTTC. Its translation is CASSLDLEVRGFF.